The present T cell receptor beta chain was sequenced within a study of post-analysis software for immune sequencing data. Across the study: The disease courses covered relapsing-remitting, secondary progressive and progressive-relapsing multiple sclerosis. Regarding the study as a whole: Compared with controls, patients showed significantly lower normalized Chao1 diversity. About 5 TRBV segments occurring more often in patients than controls included TRBV5-6, TRBV5-1 and TRBV20-1.

Presence of unique molecular identifiers characterized the TCR beta cDNA libraries. When about 0.95 to 10 million T cells were used, they gave about 540,000 cDNA molecules. TCRdb fed the PCR reads into MiXCR, producing one record per CDR3 protein. This table holds some 260,000 distinct CDR3 sequences, 36% found once. V was pared by 3 bases and J by 2 bases, with 6 bases between. Germline lookup yields CDR1 SGHTA and CDR2 FQGNSA. The CDR3 is made up of 13 amino acids. In this sample, this clonotype turned up many times. Its antigen is unidentified. This sequence was found in a girl aged 10-17 years with multiple sclerosis. The sample was blood. V gene TRBV7-2 combines with J gene TRBJ2-3; D not resolved. The DNA of the CDR3 is TGTGCCAGCAGCTTCGACCCCACAGATACGCAGTATTTT. It specifies CASSFDPTDTQYF.